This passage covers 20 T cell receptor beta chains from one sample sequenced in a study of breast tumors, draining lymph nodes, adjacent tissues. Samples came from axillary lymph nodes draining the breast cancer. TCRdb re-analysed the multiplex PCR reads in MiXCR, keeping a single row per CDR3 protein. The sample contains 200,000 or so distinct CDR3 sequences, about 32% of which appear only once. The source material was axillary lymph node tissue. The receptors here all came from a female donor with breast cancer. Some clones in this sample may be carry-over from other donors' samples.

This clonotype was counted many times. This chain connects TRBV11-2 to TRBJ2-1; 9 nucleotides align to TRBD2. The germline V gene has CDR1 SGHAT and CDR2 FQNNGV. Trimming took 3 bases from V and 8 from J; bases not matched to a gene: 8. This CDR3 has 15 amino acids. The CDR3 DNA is TGTGCCAGCAGCTTGGGGGCGGGGGGGCACCATGAGCAGTTCTTC. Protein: CASSLGAGGHHEQFF.

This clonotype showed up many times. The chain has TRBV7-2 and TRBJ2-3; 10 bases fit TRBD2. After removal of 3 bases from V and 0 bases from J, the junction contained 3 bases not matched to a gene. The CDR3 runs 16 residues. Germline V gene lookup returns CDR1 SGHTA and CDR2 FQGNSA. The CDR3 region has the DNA TGTGCCAGCAGCTTGCTAGCGGGAGCTAGCACAGATACGCAGTATTTT. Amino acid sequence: CASSLLAGASTDTQYF.

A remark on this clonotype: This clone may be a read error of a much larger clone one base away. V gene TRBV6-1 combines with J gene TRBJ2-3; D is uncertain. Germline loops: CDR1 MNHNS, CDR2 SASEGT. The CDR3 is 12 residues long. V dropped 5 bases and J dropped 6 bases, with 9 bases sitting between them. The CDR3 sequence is CASSQVGDTQYF. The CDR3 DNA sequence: TGTGCCAGCAGTCAAGTGGGCGATACGCAGTATTTT.

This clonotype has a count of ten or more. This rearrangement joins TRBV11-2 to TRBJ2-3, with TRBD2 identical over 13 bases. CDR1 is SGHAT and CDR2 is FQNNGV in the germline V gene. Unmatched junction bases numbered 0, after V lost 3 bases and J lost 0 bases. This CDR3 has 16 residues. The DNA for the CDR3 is TGTGCCAGCAGCTTGGGACTAGCGGGGAGCACAGATACGCAGTATTTT. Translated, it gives CASSLGLAGSTDTQYF.

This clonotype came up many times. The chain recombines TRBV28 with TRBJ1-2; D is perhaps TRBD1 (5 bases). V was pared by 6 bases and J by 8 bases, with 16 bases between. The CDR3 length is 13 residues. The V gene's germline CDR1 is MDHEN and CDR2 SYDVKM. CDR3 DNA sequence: TGTGCCAGCAGCGTAGGGGAGCGTCGCGGCTACACCTTC. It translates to CASSVGERRGYTF.

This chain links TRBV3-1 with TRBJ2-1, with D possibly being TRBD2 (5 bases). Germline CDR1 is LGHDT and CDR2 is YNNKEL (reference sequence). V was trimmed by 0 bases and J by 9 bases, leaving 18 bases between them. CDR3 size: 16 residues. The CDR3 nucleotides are TGTGCCAGCAGCCAAGATCTCTGGCGGGCGGTGGGTGAGCAGTTCTTC. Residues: CASSQDLWRAVGEQFF.

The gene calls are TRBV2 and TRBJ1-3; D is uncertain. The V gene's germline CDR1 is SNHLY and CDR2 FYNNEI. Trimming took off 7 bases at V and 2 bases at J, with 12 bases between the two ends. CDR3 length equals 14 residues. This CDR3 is CASIYERAGNTIYF. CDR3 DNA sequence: TGTGCCAGCATCTATGAAAGGGCTGGAAACACCATATATTTT. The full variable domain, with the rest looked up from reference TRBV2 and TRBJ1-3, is EPEVTQTPSHQVTQMGQEVILRCVPISNHLYFYWYRQILGQKVEFLVSFYNNEISEKSEIFDDQFSVERPDGSNFTLKIRSTKLEDSAMYFCASIYERAGNTIYFGEGSWLTVV.

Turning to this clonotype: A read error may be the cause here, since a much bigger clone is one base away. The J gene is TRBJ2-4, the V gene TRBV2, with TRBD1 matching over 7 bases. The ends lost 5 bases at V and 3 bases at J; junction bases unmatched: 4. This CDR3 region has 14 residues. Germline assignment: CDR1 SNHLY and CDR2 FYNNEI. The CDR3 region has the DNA TGTGCCAGCAGTCTCAGGACAGGCAAAAACATTCAGTACTTC. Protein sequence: CASSLRTGKNIQYF.

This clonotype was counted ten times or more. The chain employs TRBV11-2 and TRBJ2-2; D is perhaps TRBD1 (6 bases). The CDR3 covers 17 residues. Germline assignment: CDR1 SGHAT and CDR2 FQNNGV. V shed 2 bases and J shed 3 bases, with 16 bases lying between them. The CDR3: CASSLSLGRGDTGELFF. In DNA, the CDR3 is TGTGCCAGCAGCTTATCATTGGGCAGGGGAGACACCGGGGAGCTGTTTTTT.

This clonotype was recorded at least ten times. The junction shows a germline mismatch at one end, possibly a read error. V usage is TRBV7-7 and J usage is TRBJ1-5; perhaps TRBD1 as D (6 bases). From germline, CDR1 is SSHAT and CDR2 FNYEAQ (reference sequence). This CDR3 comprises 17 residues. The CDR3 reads CASSSTSRGGSNQPQHF. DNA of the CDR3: TGTGCTAGCAGCTCAACCTCCCGAGGGGGAAGCAATCAGCCCCAGCATTTT.

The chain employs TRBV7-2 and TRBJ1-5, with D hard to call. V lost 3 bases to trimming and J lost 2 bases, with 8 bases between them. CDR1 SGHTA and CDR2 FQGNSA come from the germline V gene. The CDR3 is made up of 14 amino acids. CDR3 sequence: CASSFDERNQPQHF. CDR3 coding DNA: TGTGCCAGCAGCTTCGACGAACGCAATCAGCCCCAGCATTTT.

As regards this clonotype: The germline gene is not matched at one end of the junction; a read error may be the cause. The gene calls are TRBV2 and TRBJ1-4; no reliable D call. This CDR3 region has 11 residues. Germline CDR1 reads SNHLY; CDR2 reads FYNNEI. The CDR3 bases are TGTGCCGGCAGGACGGGTGAAAAACTGTTTTTT. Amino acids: CAGRTGEKLFF.

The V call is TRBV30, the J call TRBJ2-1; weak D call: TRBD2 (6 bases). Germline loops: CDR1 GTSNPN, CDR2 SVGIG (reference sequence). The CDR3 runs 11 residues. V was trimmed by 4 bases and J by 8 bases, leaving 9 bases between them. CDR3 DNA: TGTGCCTGGAAAGGGACTTATGAGCAGTTCTTC. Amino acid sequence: CAWKGTYEQFF.

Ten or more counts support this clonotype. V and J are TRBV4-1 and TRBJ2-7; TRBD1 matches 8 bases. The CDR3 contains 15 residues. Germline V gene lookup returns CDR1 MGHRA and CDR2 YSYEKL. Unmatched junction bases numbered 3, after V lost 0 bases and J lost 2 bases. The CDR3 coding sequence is TGCGCCAGCAGCCAAGAGAAACAGGGGGCCTACGAGCAGTACTTC. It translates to CASSQEKQGAYEQYF.

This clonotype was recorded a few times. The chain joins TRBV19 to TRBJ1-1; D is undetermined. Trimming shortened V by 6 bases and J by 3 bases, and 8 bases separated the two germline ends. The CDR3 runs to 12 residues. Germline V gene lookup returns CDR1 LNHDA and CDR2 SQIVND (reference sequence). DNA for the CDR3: TGTGCCAGTAGGGAGGGAGACACTGAAGCTTTCTTT. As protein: CASREGDTEAFF. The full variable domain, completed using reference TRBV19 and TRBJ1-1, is DGGITQSPKYLFRKEGQNVTLSCEQNLNHDAMYWYRQDPGQGLRLIYYSQIVNDFQKGDIAEGYSVSREKKESFPLTVTSAQKNPTAFYLCASREGDTEAFFGQGTRLTVV.

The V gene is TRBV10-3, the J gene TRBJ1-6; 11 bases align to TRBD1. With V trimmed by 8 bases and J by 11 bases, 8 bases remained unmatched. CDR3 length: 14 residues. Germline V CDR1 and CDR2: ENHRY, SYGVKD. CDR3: CAIPGRTGGPPLHF. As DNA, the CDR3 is TGTGCCATCCCGGGTCGGACAGGGGGCCCACCCCTCCACTTT.

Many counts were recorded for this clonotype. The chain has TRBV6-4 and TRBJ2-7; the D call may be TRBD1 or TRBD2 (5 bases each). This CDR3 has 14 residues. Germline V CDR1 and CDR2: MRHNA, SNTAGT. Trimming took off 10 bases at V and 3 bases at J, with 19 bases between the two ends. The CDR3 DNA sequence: TGTGCCACTCAAGCAACTAGGGACGGCTACGAGCAGTACTTC. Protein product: CATQATRDGYEQYF.

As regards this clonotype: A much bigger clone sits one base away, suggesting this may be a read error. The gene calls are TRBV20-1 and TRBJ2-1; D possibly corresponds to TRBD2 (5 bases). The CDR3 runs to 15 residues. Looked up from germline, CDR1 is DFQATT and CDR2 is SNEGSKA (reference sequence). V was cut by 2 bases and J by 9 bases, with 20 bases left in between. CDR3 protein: CSARLSRALAGEQFF. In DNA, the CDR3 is TGCAGTGCTAGACTCTCGCGGGCGCTCGCGGGTGAGCAGTTCTTC.

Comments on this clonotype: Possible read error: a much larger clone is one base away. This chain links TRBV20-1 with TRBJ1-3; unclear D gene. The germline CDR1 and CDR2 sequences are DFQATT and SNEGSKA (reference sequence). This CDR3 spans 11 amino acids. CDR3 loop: CSALTGNTICF. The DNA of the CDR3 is TGCAGTGCACTTACTGGAAACACCATATGTTTT.

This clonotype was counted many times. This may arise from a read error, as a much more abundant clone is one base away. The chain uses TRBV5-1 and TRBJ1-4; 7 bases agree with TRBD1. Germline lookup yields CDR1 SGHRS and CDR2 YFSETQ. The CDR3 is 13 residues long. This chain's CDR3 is CASSRDSNENLFF. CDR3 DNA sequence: TGCGCCAGCAGCCGGGACAGTAATGAAAACCTGTTTTTT. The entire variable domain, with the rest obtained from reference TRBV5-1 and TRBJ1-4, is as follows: KAGVTQTPRYLIKTRGQQVTLSCSPISGHRSVSWYQQTPGQGLQFLFEYFSETQRNKGNFPGRFSGRQFSNSRSEMNVSTLELGDSALYLCASSRDSNENLFFGSGTQLSVL.